The clone carrying this T cell receptor (beta chain) was counted once. Its antigen remains unknown. The sample comes from a study of blood T cells in healthy people across ages. V was clipped by 2 bases and J by 1 base, with 8 bases between them. The length of the CDR3 is 13 residues. Germline CDR1 and CDR2: GTSNPN and SVGIG (reference sequence). Together with a sample-barcoded 5' primer, a J-beta primer mix was included in a second PCR lasting about 7 to 12 cycles. The template-switch adaptor was a 5' adaptor with 12 random nucleotides. It tagged each cDNA molecule. MiXCR was run by TCRdb on the 5' RACE reads, yielding one entry per CDR3 protein. The table shows around 790,000 distinct CDR3 sequences, with approximately 48% occurring only once. Study-level findings and limits: Per-million-T-cell TCR beta diversity fell roughly linearly with age.

The clonotype comes from a man aged 55 to 69 in good health. The V call is TRBV30, the J call TRBJ2-5; D is undetermined. The sequenced sample was blood. CDR3 residues: CAWSTRLQETQYF. DNA of the CDR3: TGTGCCTGGAGTACCAGACTCCAAGAGACCCAGTACTTC.